The present TCR beta chain was sequenced within a study of Graves' ophthalmopathy and Graves' hyperthyroidism (dated by TCRdb to the late 2010s). About the investigation overall: Peripheral blood was collected at initial diagnosis, prior to any treatment. TCR beta repertoire signatures were used to distinguish Graves' ophthalmopathy from Graves' hyperthyroidism and to predict progression to ophthalmopathy. In total, 135 blood samples were TCR-sequenced: 43 ophthalmopathy, roughly 77 hyperthyroidism and approximately 17 hyperthyroidism-to-ophthalmopathy patients. A discovery set of 95 to 100 patients (43 ophthalmopathy, about 58 stable hyperthyroidism) was enrolled to explore V-J signatures distinguishing ophthalmopathy from hyperthyroidism. An independent validation cohort was composed of 18 hyperthyroidism patients and around 16 patients who later progressed from hyperthyroidism to ophthalmopathy. In a handful of hyperthyroidism patients, the T-cell repertoires found in thyroid tissue were compared with those found in blood. Following sample collection, hyperthyroidism patients were given methimazole at a starting dose of 30 mg daily, and ophthalmopathy patients were given high-dose intravenous methylprednisolone. The research as a whole found: Most expanded thyroid clonotypes with frequency above 0.001 were also detected in blood, suggesting blood repertoires may reflect the thyroid immune response. In validation, the model predicted ophthalmopathy progression with 70.59% sensitivity and approximately 72% specificity; 12 predicted patients were CT-confirmed with GO in a median of approximately 6.5 months. No statistical method was used to set the sample size in advance, and the investigators knew which group each participant was assigned to. In cross-validation, the 13-signature model distinguished ophthalmopathy from stable hyperthyroidism with 87.88% sensitivity and 81% to 82% specificity, while in the test set the corresponding values were about 80% and 75%.

Ophthalmopathy patients had moderately to severely active disease, Clinical Activity Score of at least 3, NOSPECS grade of at least 4, and disease duration under 3 months. Patients with other autoimmune diseases, uncontrolled infections, pregnancy or lactation were excluded. Clinical symptoms, serum thyroxine, TRAb, thyroid ultrasound and orbital computed tomography were used for diagnosis. Using Ficoll-Paque density gradient centrifugation, PBMCs were isolated from less than 11 ml of fresh peripheral blood. Trizol reagent was used to extract the total RNA, and its quality was then checked on an Agilent 2100 Bioanalyzer. The CDR3 sequence holds 10 residues, the cysteine and phenylalanine included. Of all the DNA, just the CDR3 is kept, 30 bases in frame from base 1. CDR1 and CDR2 were assigned from the germline V gene as SQVTM and ANQGSEA. Trimming removed 4 bases from V and 7 bases from J; the gene matches leave 0 bases unexplained.

Comments on this clonotype: Its antigen is unknown. There are no base qualities to consult, and no much larger clone falls within one base.

For repertoire sequencing, the TCR beta CDR3 regions were amplified from RNA transcripts. The first round of RT-PCR was done with HTBI primers and the Qiagen OneStep RT-PCR kit, and was followed by a second round of multiplex PCR, then size selection and purification. Sequencing of the libraries was carried out on an Illumina HiSeq2000 in paired-end mode with 100 bp reads. In the authors' own workflow: SOAPnuke was used to process the reads, removing any read that contained adapters or uncalled bases, had a mean Phred below 15, or lacked an exact match to the constant primer or identifier. High-quality paired reads were merged with COPE v1.2.5. Unique nucleotide sequences were defined as clonotypes and aligned to IMGT TRB V, D and J references using MiTCR v1.1. The analysis was limited to V-J combinations with a frequency above 0.0001, which together covered approximately 99% of repertoires. A TCR clonal expansion and chaos score per V-J combination was defined as the ratio of F50 clonal expansion to chaos observed in the TCRdist matrix. Welch's t-statistics and random forest were used to reduce features to about 13 V-J combinations, which were fed into a naive Bayes classifier. Thyroid-blood repertoire similarity was quantified with the Morisita-Horn index. TCRdb handled the public reads itself, with Q25 trimming in fastp and clone calling in MiXCR, and kept productive beta chains. For every CDR3 protein sequence, its rows merge into one entry that carries the most common genes and DNA. V and J calls and clone size were set by TCRdb, not the authors. This sample comprises about 740,000 distinct CDR3 sequences, roughly two fifths of them detected only once. Together, the top ten hold less than 55% of the sample.

The clonotype originates from an adult man with Graves' ophthalmopathy. The chain joins TRBV29-1 to TRBJ2-7, with 8 junctional bases fitting TRBD1. Sequencing input: peripheral blood. The bases are TGCAGCGTTGGACAGGGGGAGCAGTACTTC. Its translation reads: CSVGQGEQYF.